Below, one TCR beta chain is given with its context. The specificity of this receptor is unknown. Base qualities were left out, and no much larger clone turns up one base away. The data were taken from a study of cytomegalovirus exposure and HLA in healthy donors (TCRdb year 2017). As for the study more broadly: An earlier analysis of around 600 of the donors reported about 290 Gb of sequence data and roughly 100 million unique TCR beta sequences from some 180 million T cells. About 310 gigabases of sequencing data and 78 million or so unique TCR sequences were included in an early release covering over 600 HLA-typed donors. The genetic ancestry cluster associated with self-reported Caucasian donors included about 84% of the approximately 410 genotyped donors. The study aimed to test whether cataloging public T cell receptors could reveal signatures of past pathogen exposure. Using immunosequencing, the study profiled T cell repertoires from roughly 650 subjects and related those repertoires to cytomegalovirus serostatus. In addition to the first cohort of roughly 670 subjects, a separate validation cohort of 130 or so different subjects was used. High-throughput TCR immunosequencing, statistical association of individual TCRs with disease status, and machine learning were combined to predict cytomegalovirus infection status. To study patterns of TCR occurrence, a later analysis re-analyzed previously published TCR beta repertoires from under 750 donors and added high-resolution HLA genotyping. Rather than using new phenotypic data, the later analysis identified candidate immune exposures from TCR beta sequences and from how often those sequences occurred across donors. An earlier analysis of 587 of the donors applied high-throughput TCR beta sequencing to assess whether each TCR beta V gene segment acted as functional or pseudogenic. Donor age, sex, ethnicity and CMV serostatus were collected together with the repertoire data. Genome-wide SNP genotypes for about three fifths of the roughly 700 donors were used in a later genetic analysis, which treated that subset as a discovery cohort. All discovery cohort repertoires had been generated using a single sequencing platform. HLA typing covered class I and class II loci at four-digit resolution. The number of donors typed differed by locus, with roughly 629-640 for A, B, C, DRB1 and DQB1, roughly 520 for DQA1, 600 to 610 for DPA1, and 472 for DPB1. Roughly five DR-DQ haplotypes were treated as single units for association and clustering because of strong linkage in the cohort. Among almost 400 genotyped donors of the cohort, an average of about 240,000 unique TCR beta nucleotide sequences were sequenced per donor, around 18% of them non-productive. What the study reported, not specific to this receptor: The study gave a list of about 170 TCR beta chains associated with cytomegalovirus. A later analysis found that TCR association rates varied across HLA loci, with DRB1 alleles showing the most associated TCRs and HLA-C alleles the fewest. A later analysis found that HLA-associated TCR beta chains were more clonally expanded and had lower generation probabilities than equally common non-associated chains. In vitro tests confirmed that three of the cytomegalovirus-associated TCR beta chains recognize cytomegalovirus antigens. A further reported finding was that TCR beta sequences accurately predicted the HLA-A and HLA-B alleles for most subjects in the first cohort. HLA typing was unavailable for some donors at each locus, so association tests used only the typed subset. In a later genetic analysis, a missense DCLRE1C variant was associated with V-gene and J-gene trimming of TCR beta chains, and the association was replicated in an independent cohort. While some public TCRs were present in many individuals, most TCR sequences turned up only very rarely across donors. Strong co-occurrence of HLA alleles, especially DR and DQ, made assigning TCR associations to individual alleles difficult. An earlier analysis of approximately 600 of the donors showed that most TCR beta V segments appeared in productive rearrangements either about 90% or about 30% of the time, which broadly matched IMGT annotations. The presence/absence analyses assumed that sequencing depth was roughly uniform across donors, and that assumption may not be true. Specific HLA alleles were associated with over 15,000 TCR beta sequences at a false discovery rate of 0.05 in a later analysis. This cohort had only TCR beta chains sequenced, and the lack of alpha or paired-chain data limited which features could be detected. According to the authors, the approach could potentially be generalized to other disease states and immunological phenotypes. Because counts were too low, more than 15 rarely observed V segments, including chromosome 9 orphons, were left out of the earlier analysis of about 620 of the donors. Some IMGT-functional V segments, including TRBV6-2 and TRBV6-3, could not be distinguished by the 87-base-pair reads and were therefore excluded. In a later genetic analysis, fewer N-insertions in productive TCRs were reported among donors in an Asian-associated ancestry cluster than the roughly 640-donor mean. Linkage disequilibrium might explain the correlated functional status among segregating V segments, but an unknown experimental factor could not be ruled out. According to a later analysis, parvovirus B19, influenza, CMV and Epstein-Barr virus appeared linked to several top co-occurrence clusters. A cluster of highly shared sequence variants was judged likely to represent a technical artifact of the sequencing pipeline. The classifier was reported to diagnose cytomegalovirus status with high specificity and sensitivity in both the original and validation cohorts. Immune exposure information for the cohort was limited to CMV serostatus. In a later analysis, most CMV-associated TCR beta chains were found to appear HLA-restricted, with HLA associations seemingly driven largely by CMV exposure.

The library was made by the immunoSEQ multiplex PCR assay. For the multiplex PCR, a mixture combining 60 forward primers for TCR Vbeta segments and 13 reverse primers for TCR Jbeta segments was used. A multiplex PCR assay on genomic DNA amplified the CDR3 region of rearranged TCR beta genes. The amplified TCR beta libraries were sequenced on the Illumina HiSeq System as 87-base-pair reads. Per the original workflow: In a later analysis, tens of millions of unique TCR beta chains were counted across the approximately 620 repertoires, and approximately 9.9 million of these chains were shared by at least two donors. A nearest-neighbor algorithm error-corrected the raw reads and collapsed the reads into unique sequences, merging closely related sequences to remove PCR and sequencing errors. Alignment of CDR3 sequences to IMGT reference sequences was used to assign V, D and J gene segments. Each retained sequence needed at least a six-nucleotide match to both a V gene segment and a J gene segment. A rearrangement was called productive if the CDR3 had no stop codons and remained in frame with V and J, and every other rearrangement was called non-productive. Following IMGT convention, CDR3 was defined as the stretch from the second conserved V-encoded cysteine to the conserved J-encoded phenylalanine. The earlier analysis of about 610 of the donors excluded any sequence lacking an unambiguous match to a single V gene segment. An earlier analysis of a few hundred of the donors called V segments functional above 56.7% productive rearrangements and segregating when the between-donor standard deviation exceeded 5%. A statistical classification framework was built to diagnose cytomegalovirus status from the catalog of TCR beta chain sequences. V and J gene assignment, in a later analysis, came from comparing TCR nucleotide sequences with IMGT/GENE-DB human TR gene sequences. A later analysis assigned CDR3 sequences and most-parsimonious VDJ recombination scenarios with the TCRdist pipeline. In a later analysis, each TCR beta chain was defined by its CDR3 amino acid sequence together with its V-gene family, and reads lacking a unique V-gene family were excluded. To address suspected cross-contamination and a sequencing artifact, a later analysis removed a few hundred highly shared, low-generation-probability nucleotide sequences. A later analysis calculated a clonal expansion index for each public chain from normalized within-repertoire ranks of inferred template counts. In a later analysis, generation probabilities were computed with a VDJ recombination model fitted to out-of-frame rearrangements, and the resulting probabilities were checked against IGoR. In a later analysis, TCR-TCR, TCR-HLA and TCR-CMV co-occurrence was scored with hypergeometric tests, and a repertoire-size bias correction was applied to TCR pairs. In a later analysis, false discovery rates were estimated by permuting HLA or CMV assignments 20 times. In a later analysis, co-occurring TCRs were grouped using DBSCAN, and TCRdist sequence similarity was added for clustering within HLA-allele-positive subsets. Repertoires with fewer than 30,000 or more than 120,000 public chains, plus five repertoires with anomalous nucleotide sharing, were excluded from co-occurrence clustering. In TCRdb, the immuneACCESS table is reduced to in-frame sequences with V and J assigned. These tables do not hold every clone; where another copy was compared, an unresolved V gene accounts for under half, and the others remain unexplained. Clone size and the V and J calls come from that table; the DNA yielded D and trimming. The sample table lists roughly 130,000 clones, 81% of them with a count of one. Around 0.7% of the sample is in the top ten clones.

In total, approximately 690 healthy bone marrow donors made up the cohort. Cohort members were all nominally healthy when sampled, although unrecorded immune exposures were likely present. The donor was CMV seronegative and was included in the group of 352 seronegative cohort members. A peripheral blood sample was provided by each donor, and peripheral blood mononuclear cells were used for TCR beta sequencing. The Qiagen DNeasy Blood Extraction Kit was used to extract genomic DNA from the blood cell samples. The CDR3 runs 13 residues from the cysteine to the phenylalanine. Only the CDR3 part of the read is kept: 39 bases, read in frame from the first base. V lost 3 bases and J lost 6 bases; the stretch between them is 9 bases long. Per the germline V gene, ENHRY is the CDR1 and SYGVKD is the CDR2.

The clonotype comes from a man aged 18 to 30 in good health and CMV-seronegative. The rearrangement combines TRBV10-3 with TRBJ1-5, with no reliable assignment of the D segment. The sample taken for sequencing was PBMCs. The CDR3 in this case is CAISDLGTQPQHF. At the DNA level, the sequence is TGTGCCATCAGTGATCTAGGCACTCAGCCCCAGCATTTT.